Listed below are T cell receptor beta chains from one sample, sequenced in a study of T cell repertoires in cytomegalovirus infection. Their antigen targets remain unknown. One entry per CDR3 protein, called by TCRdb with MiXCR from the reads. Of about 60,000 distinct CDR3 sequences listed, about 30% are singletons. The sample was PBMCs, sequenced either directly or after in vitro stimulation (not recorded which). Source of these receptors: a human donor in good health (CMV status not recorded). Some clones in this sample may be carry-over from other donors' samples. Each CDR3 is given with its conserved first and last residue. A D gene is named only where the DNA matches it firmly. Size is stated for part of the rows, as once, few or many counts, or as a class when the clone is expanded.

d_gene,abundance,j_gene,v_gene,CDR3aa,CDR3nt
TRBD1,few,TRBJ1-1,TRBV20-1,CSTEGQVNTEAFF,TGCAGTACCGAGGGACAGGTGAACACTGAAGCTTTCTTT
.,few,TRBJ1-2,TRBV7-2,CASSRGGTGNYGYTF,TGTGCCAGCAGCCGCGGGGGGACGGGGAACTATGGCTACACCTTC
.,.,TRBJ1-1,TRBV5-4,CASSFGSYPPEAFF,TGTGCCAGCAGCTTCGGGTCTTACCCCCCTGAAGCTTTCTTT
TRBD2,few,TRBJ2-4,TRBV20-1,CSARDPTPGGGKNIQYF,TGCAGTGCTAGAGATCCAACCCCGGGGGGGGGCAAAAACATTCAGTACTTC
.,once,TRBJ1-3,TRBV19,CASSPQRRNTIYF,TGTGCCAGTAGTCCTCAACGAAGAAACACCATATATTTT
.,.,TRBJ2-7,TRBV18,CASSPSGTDAYEQYF,TGTGCCAGCTCACCCAGCGGGACAGATGCCTACGAGCAGTACTTC
.,few,TRBJ2-3,TRBV27,CASSLTLSTDTQYF,TGTGCCAGCAGTTTAACTCTTAGCACAGATACGCAGTATTTT
.,few,TRBJ1-2,TRBV27,CASRKQQGYYGYTF,TGTGCCAGCAGAAAGCAGCAGGGCTACTATGGCTACACCTTC
TRBD2,few,TRBJ2-3,TRBV2,CASKERDLTDTQYF,TGTGCCAGCAAGGAGCGGGACCTCACAGATACGCAGTATTTT
TRBD1,once,TRBJ1-2,TRBV5-1,CASSVRQGEGYTF,TGCGCCAGCAGCGTCCGTCAGGGGGAGGGCTACACCTTC
.,few,TRBJ2-3,TRBV18,CASSPRDRTDTQYF,TGTGCCAGCTCACCAAGGGACCGTACAGATACGCAGTATTTT
.,.,TRBJ2-5,TRBV12-3/TRBV12-4,CASTLGLLEETQYF,TGTGCCAGCACTCTAGGACTATTAGAAGAGACCCAGTACTTC
TRBD2,few,TRBJ2-1,TRBV7-8,CASSSSGLGGYNEQFF,TGTGCCAGCAGCTCCTCTGGACTAGGTGGATACAATGAGCAGTTCTTC
TRBD1,.,TRBJ1-1,TRBV10-3,CAISEPGQGHTEAFF,TGTGCCATCAGTGAGCCGGGACAGGGTCACACTGAAGCTTTCTTT
.,few,TRBJ1-1,TRBV24-1,CATKGGNTEAFF,TGTGCCACCAAGGGGGGGAACACTGAAGCTTTCTTT
.,few,TRBJ1-3,TRBV28,CASSSTGTGNTIYF,TGTGCCAGCAGTTCCACCGGGACTGGAAACACCATATATTTT
TRBD1,.,TRBJ2-7,TRBV7-9,CASSLALGQRVVIEQYF,TGTGCCAGCAGCTTAGCGCTGGGACAGCGAGTTGTTATAGAGCAGTACTTC
.,many,TRBJ2-3,TRBV7-2,CASSQGPYTDTQYF,TGTGCCAGCAGCCAGGGACCCTACACAGATACGCAGTATTTT
TRBD1,few,TRBJ1-5,TRBV28,CASSFPGQGGQPQHF,TGTGCCAGCAGTTTCCCCGGACAGGGCGGTCAGCCCCAGCATTTT
TRBD1,.,TRBJ2-7,TRBV7-2,CASSRWDSWGEQYF,TGTGCCAGCAGCCGATGGGACAGTTGGGGCGAGCAGTACTTC
.,.,TRBJ2-3,TRBV10-1,CASKGPSSTDTQYF,TGCGCCAGCAAAGGGCCAAGTAGCACAGATACGCAGTATTTT
.,few,TRBJ1-6,TRBV5-1,CASSLGLDNPYNSPLHF,TGCGCCAGCAGCTTGGGGTTGGACAATCCCTATAATTCACCCCTCCACTTT
TRBD2,few,TRBJ2-7,TRBV11-2,CASRLLTSGGRYEQYF,TGTGCCAGCAGACTCCTGACTAGCGGGGGCAGGTACGAGCAGTACTTC
TRBD1,few,TRBJ2-1,TRBV12-3/TRBV12-4,CASSPRDSNNEQFF,TGTGCCAGCAGTCCCCGGGACAGCAACAATGAGCAGTTCTTC
.,.,TRBJ2-2,TRBV7-6,CASSRAGELFF,TGTGCCAGCAGTAGGGCCGGGGAGCTGTTTTTT
.,few,TRBJ2-5,TRBV28,CASSWGNTQYF,TGTGCCAGCAGTTGGGGGAATACCCAGTACTTC
.,few,TRBJ2-1,TRBV4-1,CASSQDGGDPAYNEQFF,TGCGCCAGCAGCCAAGATGGTGGGGATCCCGCCTACAATGAGCAGTTCTTC
.,.,TRBJ2-1,TRBV18,CASSPSGFAYNEQFF,TGTGCCAGCTCACCTTCGGGTTTCGCGTACAATGAGCAGTTCTTC
TRBD1,few,TRBJ1-2,TRBV7-2,CASSLRVGTGLLNLGYTF,TGTGCCAGCAGCTTAAGGGTGGGGACAGGGCTCCTCAATCTTGGCTACACCTTC
.,few,TRBJ2-7,TRBV7-9,CASSRGGTYEQYF,TGTGCCAGCAGCCGAGGGGGGACCTACGAGCAGTACTTC
.,few,TRBJ1-6,TRBV19,CASSIGGLRRSGSPLHF,TGTGCCAGTAGTATAGGGGGACTCAGGAGAAGCGGTTCACCCCTCCACTTT
.,.,TRBJ2-7,TRBV12-3/TRBV12-4,CASSLFRTNSYEQYF,TGTGCCAGCAGTTTGTTCCGGACTAACTCCTACGAGCAGTACTTC
.,.,TRBJ1-2,TRBV18,CASSPAGYGYTF,TGTGCCAGCTCACCAGCCGGCTATGGCTACACCTTC
.,few,TRBJ2-3,TRBV12-3/TRBV12-4,CASTLASTDTQYF,TGTGCCAGCACCCTCGCTAGCACAGATACGCAGTATTTT
.,.,TRBJ1-1,TRBV30,CAWSTEGDTEAFF,TGTGCCTGGTCGACAGAAGGGGACACTGAAGCTTTCTTT
.,few,TRBJ1-4,TRBV12-3/TRBV12-4,CASSFRREKLFF,TGTGCCAGCAGTTTTCGGCGTGAAAAACTGTTTTTT
.,.,TRBJ2-1,TRBV6-2/TRBV6-3,CASSPRGGNGSLGQFF,TGTGCCAGCAGTCCCCGAGGCGGTAACGGAAGCCTGGGGCAGTTCTTC
TRBD1,.,TRBJ2-7,TRBV7-2,CASSLVGQGGPYEQYF,TGTGCCAGCAGCTTAGTGGGACAGGGGGGCCCCTACGAGCAGTACTTC
.,.,TRBJ1-1,TRBV12-3/TRBV12-4,CASSALQGTEAFF,TGTGCCAGCAGTGCCCTTCAAGGGACTGAAGCTTTCTTT
.,.,TRBJ2-1,TRBV12-3/TRBV12-4,CASSLFAGRYNEQFF,TGTGCCAGCAGTTTGTTCGCAGGTCGATACAATGAGCAGTTCTTC
.,.,TRBJ1-1,TRBV5-1,CASSLEGRNTEAFF,TGCGCCAGCAGCTTGGAGGGAAGGAACACTGAAGCTTTCTTT
.,.,TRBJ1-2,TRBV19,CASSRRPEWGGYTF,TGTGCCAGTAGCCGGCGGCCAGAATGGGGCGGCTACACCTTC
.,.,TRBJ1-1,TRBV19,CASSEGSTEAFF,TGTGCCAGTAGCGAGGGTTCCACTGAAGCTTTCTTT
.,few,TRBJ2-1,TRBV12-3/TRBV12-4,CASSPGDEYNEQFF,TGTGCCAGCAGCCCCGGGGACGAGTACAATGAGCAGTTCTTC
.,few,TRBJ2-7,TRBV15,CATSRDLDRPTEQYF,TGTGCCACCAGCAGAGATTTGGACAGACCTACGGAGCAGTACTTC
.,.,TRBJ2-3,TRBV6-5,CASRVAGGREDTQYF,TGTGCCAGTCGAGTGGCCGGGGGGCGGGAAGATACGCAGTATTTT
.,.,TRBJ2-1,TRBV7-4,CARGSIRDEQFF,TGTGCCAGAGGCTCGATAAGGGATGAGCAGTTCTTC
.,few,TRBJ1-2,TRBV27,CASSSRLGPDGYTF,TGTGCCAGCAGTTCCCGGCTGGGGCCGGATGGCTACACCTTC
TRBD2,few,TRBJ2-1,TRBV12-5,CASVPSGRNEQFF,TGTGCTAGTGTCCCAAGCGGGAGGAATGAGCAGTTCTTC
.,few,TRBJ2-7,TRBV6-8,CASRPPFWTYEQYF,TGTGCCAGCAGACCCCCCTTCTGGACCTACGAGCAGTACTTC
.,few,TRBJ2-3,TRBV14,CASSPTGTDTQYF,TGTGCCAGCAGCCCTACAGGAACAGATACGCAGTATTTT
.,.,TRBJ1-2,TRBV7-2,CASSFLANYGYTF,TGTGCCAGCAGCTTCTTAGCTAACTATGGCTACACCTTC
.,.,TRBJ1-2,TRBV24-1,CATSDSGVGGGYGYTF,TGTGCCACCAGTGACTCGGGGGTGGGCGGAGGCTATGGCTACACCTTC
.,.,TRBJ2-3,TRBV27,CASSLSYNPTTDTQYF,TGTGCCAGCAGTTTAAGTTACAACCCCACAACAGATACGCAGTATTTT